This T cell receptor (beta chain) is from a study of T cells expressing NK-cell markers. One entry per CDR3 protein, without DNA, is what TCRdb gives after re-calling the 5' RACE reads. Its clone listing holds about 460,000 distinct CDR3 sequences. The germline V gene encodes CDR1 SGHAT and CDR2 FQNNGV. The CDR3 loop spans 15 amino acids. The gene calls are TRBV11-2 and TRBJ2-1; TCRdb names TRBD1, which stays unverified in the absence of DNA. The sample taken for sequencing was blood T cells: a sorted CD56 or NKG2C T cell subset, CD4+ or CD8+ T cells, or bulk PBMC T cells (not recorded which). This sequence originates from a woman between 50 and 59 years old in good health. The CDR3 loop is CASSRQGGSYNEQFF.